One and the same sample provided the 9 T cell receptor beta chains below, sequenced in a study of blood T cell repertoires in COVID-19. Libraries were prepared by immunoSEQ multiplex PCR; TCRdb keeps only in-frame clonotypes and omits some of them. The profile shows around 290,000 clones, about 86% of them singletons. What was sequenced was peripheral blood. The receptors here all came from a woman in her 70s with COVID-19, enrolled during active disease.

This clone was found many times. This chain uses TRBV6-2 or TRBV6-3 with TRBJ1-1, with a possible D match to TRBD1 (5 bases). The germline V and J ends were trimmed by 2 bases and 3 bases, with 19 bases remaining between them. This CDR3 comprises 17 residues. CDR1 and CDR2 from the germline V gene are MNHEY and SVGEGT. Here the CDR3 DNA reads TGTGCCAGCAGTTACAGGTCCGTTCTGGGGGGAGACACTGAAGCTTTCTTT. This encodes CASSYRSVLGGDTEAFF.

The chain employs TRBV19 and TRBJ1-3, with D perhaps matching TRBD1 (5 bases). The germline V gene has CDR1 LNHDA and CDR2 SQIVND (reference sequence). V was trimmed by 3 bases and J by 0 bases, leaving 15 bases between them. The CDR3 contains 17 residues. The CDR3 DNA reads TGTGCCAGTAGTATTGAAGGGGCGAGAATCTCTGGAAACACCATATATTTT. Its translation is CASSIEGARISGNTIYF. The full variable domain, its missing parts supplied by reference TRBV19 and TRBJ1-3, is DGGITQSPKYLFRKEGQNVTLSCEQNLNHDAMYWYRQDPGQGLRLIYYSQIVNDFQKGDIAEGYSVSREKKESFPLTVTSAQKNPTAFYLCASSIEGARISGNTIYFGEGSWLTVV.

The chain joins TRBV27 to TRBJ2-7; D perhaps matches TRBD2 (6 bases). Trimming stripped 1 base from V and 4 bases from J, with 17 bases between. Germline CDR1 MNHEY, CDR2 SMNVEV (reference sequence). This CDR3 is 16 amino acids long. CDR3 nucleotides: TGTGCCAGCAGTTTATTCTCCGAGGCGGCGGGGTACGAGCAGTACTTC. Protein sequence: CASSLFSEAAGYEQYF.

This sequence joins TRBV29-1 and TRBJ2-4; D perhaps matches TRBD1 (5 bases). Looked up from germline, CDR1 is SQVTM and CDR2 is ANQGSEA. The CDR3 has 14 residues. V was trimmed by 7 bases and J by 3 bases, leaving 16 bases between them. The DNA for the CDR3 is TGCAGCGCGCGTACTCTAAGGGGCAAAAACATTCAGTACTTC. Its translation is CSARTLRGKNIQYF. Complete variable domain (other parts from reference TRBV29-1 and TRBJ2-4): SAVISQKPSRDICQRGTSLTIQCQVDSQVTMMFWYRQQPGQSLTLIATANQGSEATYESGFVIDKFPISRPNLTFSTLTVSNMSPEDSSIYLCSARTLRGKNIQYFGAGTRLSVL.

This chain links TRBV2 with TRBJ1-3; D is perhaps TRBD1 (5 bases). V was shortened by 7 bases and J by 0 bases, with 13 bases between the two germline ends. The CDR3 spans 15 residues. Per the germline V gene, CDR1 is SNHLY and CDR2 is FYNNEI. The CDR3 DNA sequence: TGTGCCAGCATGTGGCAGGGAAGCTCTGGAAACACCATATATTTT. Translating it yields CASMWQGSSGNTIYF.

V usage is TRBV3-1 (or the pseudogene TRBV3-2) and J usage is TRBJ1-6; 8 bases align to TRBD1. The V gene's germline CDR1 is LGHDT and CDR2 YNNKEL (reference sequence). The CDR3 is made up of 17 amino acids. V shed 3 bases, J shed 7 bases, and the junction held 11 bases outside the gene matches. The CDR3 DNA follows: TGTGCCAGCAGCCACTCTTTGAGGACAGGGTTCAATTCACCCCTCCACTTT. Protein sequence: CASSHSLRTGFNSPLHF.

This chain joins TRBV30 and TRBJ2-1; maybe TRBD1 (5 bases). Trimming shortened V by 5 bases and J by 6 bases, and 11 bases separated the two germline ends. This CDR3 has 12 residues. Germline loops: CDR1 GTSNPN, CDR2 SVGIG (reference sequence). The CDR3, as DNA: TGTGCCTGGGTGGCGACAGTCAATGAGCAGTTCTTC. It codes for CAWVATVNEQFF.

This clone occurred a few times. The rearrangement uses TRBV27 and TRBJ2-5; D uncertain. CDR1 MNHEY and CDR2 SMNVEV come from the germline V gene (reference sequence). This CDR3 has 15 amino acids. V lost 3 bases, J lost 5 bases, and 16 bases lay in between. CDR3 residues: CASSFAYGSQETQYF. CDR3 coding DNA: TGTGCCAGCAGTTTCGCTTATGGCTCTCAGGAGACCCAGTACTTC.

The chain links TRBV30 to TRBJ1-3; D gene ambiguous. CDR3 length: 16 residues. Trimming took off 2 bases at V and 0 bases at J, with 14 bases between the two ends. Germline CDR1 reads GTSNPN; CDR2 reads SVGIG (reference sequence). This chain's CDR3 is CAWSYRRAFSGNTIYF. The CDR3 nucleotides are TGTGCCTGGAGTTATCGGAGGGCTTTCTCTGGAAACACCATATATTTT.